One sample yielded the 2 T cell receptor beta chains listed below, sequenced in a study of cytomegalovirus exposure and HLA in healthy donors. Repertoires were generated with immunoSEQ multiplex PCR, while TCRdb's copy carries only in-frame clones and drops some. In the table there are over 150,000 clones, around 88% of which are singletons. Input material: PBMCs. The receptors stem from a young man in good health and CMV-seropositive.

This clone was recorded only once. The genes are TRBV9 and TRBJ1-1, with D possibly TRBD1 on 5 matching bases. CDR3 size: 13 residues. Germline-derived CDR1 and CDR2 are SGDLS and YYNGEE. Trimming removed 3 bases from V and 4 bases from J, with 10 bases in between. The CDR3 nucleotides are TGTGCCAGCAGCGCAGGGTTGACCACTGAAGCTTTCTTT. It is translated as CASSAGLTTEAFF.

Here the CDR3 DNA reads TGTGCCAGCAGTGAATGGAGCTCCTATAATTCACCCCTCCACTTT. Its translation: CASSEWSSYNSPLHF. The chain has TRBV25-1 and TRBJ1-6; no reliable D call. CDR3 length equals 15 residues. Germline V CDR1 and CDR2: MGHDK, SYGVNS. Trimming removed 1 base at V and 0 bases at J, with 4 bases between. The full variable domain, rest sourced from reference TRBV25-1 and TRBJ1-6, is EADIYQTPRYLVIGTGKKITLECSQTMGHDKMYWYQQDPGMELHLIHYSYGVNSTEKGDLSSESTVSRIRTEHFPLTLESARPSHTSQYLCASSEWSSYNSPLHFGNGTRLTVT.